This T cell receptor beta chain derives from a study of shared clonotypes between healthy human individuals. Whole-study context: Per donor, CD8 memory used one plate, CD8 naive used two, CD4 memory used three and CD4 naive used three.

A note on this clone: Its antigen is still unknown. Other DNA sequences from this sample encode an identical CDR3 as well.

Sorted-subset replicate PCR reactions contained 200 to 250 ng DNA, corresponding to approximately 30,000 T cell genomes. Original processing notes: Because ImmunoSEQ provided only junction sequences with no quality scores, the filtering differed. The repertoire was sequenced with immunoSEQ multiplex PCR; TCRdb's copy has only in-frame clones and lacks some. V, J and clone size were drawn from that table, and D and trimming were deduced from the DNA. Of approximately 1.5 million clones in the sample, around 98.5% were seen once. Study-wide results and caveats: Memory subsets generally showed lower estimated richness than naive subsets.

Trimming removed 0 bases from V and 3 bases from J, with 10 bases in between. CDR3 length: 14 amino acids. Germline lookup yields CDR1 SGHRS and CDR2 YFSETQ. This sequence joins TRBV5-1 and TRBJ2-7; D not certain. This clonotype was obtained from a man aged 30 to 45 in good health. Material: naive CD4+ T cells sorted from blood. Indicated subset: CD45RA+ positively selected. DNA for the CDR3: TGCGCCAGCAGCTTGGAGGGTATTAACTACGAGCAGTACTTC. Its translation is CASSLEGINYEQYF.